The T cell receptor beta chain under discussion was sequenced for a study of identical twins. Study-wide points: There was more out-of-frame TCR alpha sharing in monozygotic twins than models estimated.

This clonotype has just a few counts. No antigen is known for it. MiXCR, applied by TCRdb to the 5' RACE reads, yields one record per CDR3 protein. The sample yields roughly 690,000 distinct CDR3 sequences, 21% seen once. A further study also used this sample, focusing on T cells expressing NK-cell markers. As that study records: Just one sequenced donor of eight was HCMV-seronegative, while seven were seropositive. Where a handful of donors were concerned, these clonotypes also led the CD3+CD56-NKG2C+ fraction.

The receptor's source is a woman aged 18-29 years in good health. The source material was PBMCs.

CDR3 loop: CASSEREILYNEQFF. The DNA of the CDR3 is TGTGCCAGCAGTGAACGGGAGATTCTATACAATGAGCAGTTCTTC. This chain joins TRBV6-1 and TRBJ2-1; possibly TRBD2 for D (6 bases). This CDR3 is built from 15 residues. Germline CDR1 and CDR2: MNHNS and SASEGT. Trimming stripped 2 bases from V and 4 bases from J, with 12 bases between.